This record covers a single T cell receptor beta chain. Germline trimming cut 5 bases from V and 5 bases from J; bases unmatched to any gene: 4. Germline V gene data show CDR1 as WSHSY and CDR2 as SAAADI. The CDR3 consists of 14 residues. This record belongs to a study of cytomegalovirus exposure and HLA in healthy donors. This PCR relied on a set of 60 Vbeta primers and 13 Jbeta primers. Assay: immunoSEQ multiplex PCR; the TCRdb copy retains only in-frame clones and omits some. This table has 160,000 or so clones, less than 85% appearing once. The sequence came from a man aged 35-49 years in good health and CMV-seronegative. Sequenced input: PBMCs. The rearrangement joins TRBV10-2 to TRBJ2-5, with TRBD2 matching over 11 bases. The CDR3 here is CASSPTSGVETQYF. The CDR3 DNA follows: TGCGCCAGCAGTCCGACTAGCGGGGTGGAGACCCAGTACTTC.